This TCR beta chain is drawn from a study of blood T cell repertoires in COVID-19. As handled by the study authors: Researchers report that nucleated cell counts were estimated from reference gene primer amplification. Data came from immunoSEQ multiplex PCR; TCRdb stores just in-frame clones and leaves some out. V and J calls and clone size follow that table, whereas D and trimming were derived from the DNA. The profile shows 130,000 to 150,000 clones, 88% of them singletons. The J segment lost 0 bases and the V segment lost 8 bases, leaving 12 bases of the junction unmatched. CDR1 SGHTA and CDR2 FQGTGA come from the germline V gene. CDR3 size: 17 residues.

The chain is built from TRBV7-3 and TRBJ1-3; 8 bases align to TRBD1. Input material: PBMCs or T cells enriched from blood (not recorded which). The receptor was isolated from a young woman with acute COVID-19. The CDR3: CASLPGQVPFSGNTIYF. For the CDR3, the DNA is TGTGCCAGCCTTCCGGGACAGGTCCCATTCTCTGGAAACACCATATATTTT.